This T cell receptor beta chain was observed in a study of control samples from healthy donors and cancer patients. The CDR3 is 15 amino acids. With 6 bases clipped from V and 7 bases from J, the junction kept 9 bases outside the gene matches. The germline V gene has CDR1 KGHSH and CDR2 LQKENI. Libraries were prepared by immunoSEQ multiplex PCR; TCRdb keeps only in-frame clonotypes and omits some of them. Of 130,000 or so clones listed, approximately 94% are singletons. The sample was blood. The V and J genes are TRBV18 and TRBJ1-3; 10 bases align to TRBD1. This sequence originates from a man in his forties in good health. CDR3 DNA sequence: TGTGCCAGCTCTAAAGACAGGGGGCTAGAGAACACCATATATTTT. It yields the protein CASSKDRGLENTIYF.